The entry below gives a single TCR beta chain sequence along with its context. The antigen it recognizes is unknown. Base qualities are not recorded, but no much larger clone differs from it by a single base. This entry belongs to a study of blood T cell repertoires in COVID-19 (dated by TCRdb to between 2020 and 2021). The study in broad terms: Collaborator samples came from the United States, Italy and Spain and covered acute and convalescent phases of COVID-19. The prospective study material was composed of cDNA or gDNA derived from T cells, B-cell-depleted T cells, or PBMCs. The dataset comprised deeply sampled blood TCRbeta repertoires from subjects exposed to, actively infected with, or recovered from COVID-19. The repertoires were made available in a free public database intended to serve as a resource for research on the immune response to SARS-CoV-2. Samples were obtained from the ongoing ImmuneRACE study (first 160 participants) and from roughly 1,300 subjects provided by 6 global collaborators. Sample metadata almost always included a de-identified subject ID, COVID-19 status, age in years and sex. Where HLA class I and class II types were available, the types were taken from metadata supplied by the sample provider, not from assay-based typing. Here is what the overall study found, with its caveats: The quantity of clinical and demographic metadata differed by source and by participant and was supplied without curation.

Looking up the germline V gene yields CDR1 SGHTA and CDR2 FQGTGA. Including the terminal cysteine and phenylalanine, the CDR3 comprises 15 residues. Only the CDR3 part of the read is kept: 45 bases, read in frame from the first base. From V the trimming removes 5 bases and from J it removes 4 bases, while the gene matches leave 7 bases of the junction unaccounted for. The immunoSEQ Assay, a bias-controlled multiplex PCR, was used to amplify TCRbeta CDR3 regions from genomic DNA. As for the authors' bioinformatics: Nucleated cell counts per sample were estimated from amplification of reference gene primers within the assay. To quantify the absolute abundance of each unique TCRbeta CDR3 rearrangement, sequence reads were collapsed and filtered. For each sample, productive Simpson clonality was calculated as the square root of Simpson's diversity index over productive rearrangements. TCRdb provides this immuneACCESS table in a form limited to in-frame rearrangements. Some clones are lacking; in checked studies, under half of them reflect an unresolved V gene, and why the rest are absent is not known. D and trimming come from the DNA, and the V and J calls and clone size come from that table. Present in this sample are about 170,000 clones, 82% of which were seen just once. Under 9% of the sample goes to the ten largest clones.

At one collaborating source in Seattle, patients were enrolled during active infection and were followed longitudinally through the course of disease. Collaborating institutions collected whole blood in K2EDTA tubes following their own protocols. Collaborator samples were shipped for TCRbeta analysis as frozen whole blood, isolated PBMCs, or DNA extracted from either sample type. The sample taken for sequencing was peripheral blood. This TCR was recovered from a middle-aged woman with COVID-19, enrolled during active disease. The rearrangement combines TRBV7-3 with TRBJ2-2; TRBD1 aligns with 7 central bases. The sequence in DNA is TGTGCCAGCAGCGCCCAGGGGGTGGGCACCGGGGAGCTGTTTTTT. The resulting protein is CASSAQGVGTGELFF.